What follows are 20 T cell receptor beta chains derived from one specimen sequenced in a study of graft-versus-host responses after intestinal transplantation. No antigen has been assigned to these receptors. Only in-frame clones appear in the TCRdb table, and some are missing; sequencing was by immunoSEQ multiplex PCR. This table holds 120,000 or so clones, just under 95% found once. Here the sequenced sample was unstimulated CD8+ T cells sorted from spleen or lymph node cells, taken before intestinal transplant. These receptors were collected from a human donor who received an intestinal transplant.

This clone was seen once. V is TRBV19 and J is TRBJ2-7, with TRBD2 matching over 8 bases. The germline V gene has CDR1 LNHDA and CDR2 SQIVND (reference sequence). Trimming at V came to 5 bases and at J to 10 bases, leaving 10 bases not matched to a gene. This CDR3 has 13 residues. CDR3 in amino acids: CASSFPSGGEQYF. In DNA, the CDR3 is TGTGCCAGTAGTTTTCCAAGCGGGGGCGAACAGTACTTC.

In its sample, this clone was seen once. This chain links TRBV27 with TRBJ2-1; 7 nucleotides align to TRBD1. Trimming at V came to 4 bases and at J to 7 bases, leaving 4 bases not matched to a gene. Germline assignment: CDR1 MNHEY and CDR2 SMNVEV (reference sequence). This CDR3 is built from 13 residues. In DNA form, the CDR3 reads TGTGCCAGCAGTTGGGGACAGATGAATGAGCAGTTCTTC. It encodes CASSWGQMNEQFF.

J is TRBJ2-3 and V is TRBV6-5; perhaps TRBD1 as D (5 bases). CDR3 size: 13 residues. Per the germline V gene, CDR1 is MNHEY and CDR2 is SVGAGI. Trimming shortened V by 5 bases and J by 1 base, and 7 bases separated the two germline ends. CDR3 in DNA: TGTGCCAGCAGTCAAGGGGGCACAGATACGCAGTATTTT. Translating gives CASSQGGTDTQYF.

The V gene is TRBV5-1, the J gene TRBJ2-7; maybe TRBD1 (6 bases). The CDR3 extends over 13 amino acids. Per the germline V gene, CDR1 is SGHRS and CDR2 is YFSETQ. Trimming stripped 2 bases from V and 5 bases from J, with 11 bases between. The CDR3 region has the DNA TGCGCCAGCAGCTTACAGGGTAGCCACGAGCAGTACTTC. Amino acids: CASSLQGSHEQYF.

This clone is a singleton in its sample. This sequence joins TRBV6-6 and TRBJ2-1; D gene unclear. Trimming cost V 0 bases and J 10 bases, with 13 bases left between them. The germline CDR1 and CDR2 sequences are MNHNY and SVGAGI (reference sequence). This CDR3 has 14 amino acids. The CDR3 nucleotides are TGTGCCAGCAGTTACTCGCTGTTCGACTGGGAGCAGTTCTTC. Translation gives CASSYSLFDWEQFF.

This chain links TRBV27 with TRBJ1-2; perhaps TRBD1 as D (5 bases). This CDR3 is built from 14 residues. Germline V CDR1 and CDR2: MNHEY, SMNVEV (reference sequence). Trimming took 5 bases from V and 2 from J, leaving 12 bases between them. The CDR3: CASSAMTANYGYTF. As DNA, the CDR3 is TGTGCCAGCAGTGCTATGACAGCGAACTATGGCTACACCTTC.

This clone was detected once. The rearrangement links TRBV19 to TRBJ1-5; 12 nucleotides agree with TRBD1. With 5 bases clipped from V and 0 bases from J, the junction kept 8 bases outside the gene matches. There are 18 residues in the CDR3. The germline V gene has CDR1 LNHDA and CDR2 SQIVND (reference sequence). The CDR3: CASSLGTGGPYSNQPQHF. CDR3 nucleotides: TGTGCCAGTAGTCTCGGGACAGGGGGCCCCTATAGCAATCAGCCCCAGCATTTT.

This chain links TRBV4-1 with TRBJ1-1, with D possibly TRBD1 on 6 matching bases. Germline-derived CDR1 and CDR2 are MGHRA and YSYEKL. V lost 5 bases and J 0 bases, leaving 16 bases between the germline ends. There are 16 residues in the CDR3. The CDR3 nucleotides are TGCGCCAGCAGCAGATGGACAGAACTTATGAACACTGAAGCTTTCTTT. Translation: CASSRWTELMNTEAFF.

The rearrangement joins TRBV7-6 to TRBJ2-2; a weak D match, TRBD1 (5 bases). From germline, CDR1 is SGHVS and CDR2 FNYEAQ. Trimming pared 1 base from V and 6 bases from J, leaving 9 bases between. The CDR3 is made up of 14 amino acids. CDR3 bases: TGTGCCAGCAGCTTAGTGTCAGGGCCCGGGGAGCTGTTTTTT. Its translation: CASSLVSGPGELFF.

The rearrangement links TRBV9 to TRBJ2-7, with no clear D. V lost 3 bases and J lost 3, with 16 bases in between. Germline V gene lookup returns CDR1 SGDLS and CDR2 YYNGEE. The CDR3 is 15 residues long. Here the CDR3 DNA reads TGTGCCAGCAGCGCCACGGGCTCAGCAGTCTACGAGCAGTACTTC. Protein sequence: CASSATGSAVYEQYF.

This clone was seen a single time. J is TRBJ2-5 and V is TRBV13, with 10 bases that match TRBD2. The J segment lost 5 bases and the V segment lost 5 bases, leaving 8 bases of the junction unmatched. Germline V gives CDR1 PRHDT, CDR2 FYEKMQ (reference sequence). This CDR3 has 15 residues. CDR3: CASSPSGRARETQYF. In DNA, the CDR3 is TGTGCCAGCAGCCCCAGCGGGAGGGCCAGGGAGACCCAGTACTTC.

The rearrangement joins TRBV29-1 to TRBJ2-6, with 7 nucleotides matching TRBD2. Germline V gene data show CDR1 as SQVTM and CDR2 as ANQGSEA. The trim removed 1 base at V and 0 bases at J, leaving 3 bases unmatched. The CDR3 has 16 amino acids. CDR3 DNA: TGCAGCGTTGAAGGGGAGGGTAGCTCTGGGGCCAACGTCCTGACTTTC. Protein: CSVEGEGSSGANVLTF.

V is TRBV5-5 and J is TRBJ2-1; D gene uncertain. Trimming removed 0 bases from V and 7 bases from J, with 5 bases in between. The CDR3 is made up of 12 amino acids. The germline V gene encodes CDR1 SGHKS and CDR2 YYEKEE (reference sequence). The CDR3 spells CASSLEPNEQFF. For the CDR3, the DNA is TGTGCCAGCAGCTTGGAACCAAATGAGCAGTTCTTC.

The chain joins TRBV30 to TRBJ2-1, with D perhaps matching TRBD2 (5 bases). Germline CDR1 GTSNPN, CDR2 SVGIG (reference sequence). The CDR3 runs 13 residues. Trimming cost V 3 bases and J 4 bases, with 10 bases left between them. CDR3 coding DNA: TGTGCCTGGAGGGGAGAGGTTTACAATGAGCAGTTCTTC. As protein: CAWRGEVYNEQFF.

The J gene is TRBJ2-1, the V gene TRBV30; the D is unclear. Trimming stripped 0 bases from V and 4 bases from J, with 4 bases between. The CDR3 sequence is 12 residues long. The germline V gene has CDR1 GTSNPN and CDR2 SVGIG (reference sequence). The CDR3 coding sequence is TGTGCCTGGAGTGTTGGGTACAATGAGCAGTTCTTC. It encodes CAWSVGYNEQFF.

J is TRBJ1-5 and V is TRBV30, with D possibly TRBD1 on 6 matching bases. The ends were cut back, 0 bases at V and 4 bases at J, with 10 bases in the middle. The CDR3 has 14 amino acids. Germline V lookup: CDR1 GTSNPN, CDR2 SVGIG (reference sequence). The CDR3 DNA is TGTGCCTGGAGTGTAAACCAGGGGAATCAGCCCCAGCATTTT. Translated: CAWSVNQGNQPQHF.

The CDR3 is CASSGDRATNEKLFF. The CDR3 DNA reads TGTGCCAGCAGCGGGGACCGGGCAACTAATGAAAAACTGTTTTTT. The genes are TRBV7-9 and TRBJ1-4; maybe TRBD1 (5 bases). Germline CDR1 SEHNR, CDR2 FQNEAQ (reference sequence). CDR3 length equals 15 residues. The V end lost 5 bases, the J end lost 0 bases, and 10 bases lay between the germline ends. Full variable domain (rest looked up from reference TRBV7-9 and TRBJ1-4): DTGVSQNPRHKITKRGQNVTFRCDPISEHNRLYWYRQTLGQGPEFLTYFQNEAQLEKSRLLSDRFSAERPKGSFSTLEIQRTEQGDSAMYLCASSGDRATNEKLFFGSGTQLSVL.

The rearrangement links TRBV5-4 to TRBJ2-1; D uncertain. The V gene's germline CDR1 is SGHNT and CDR2 YYREEE (reference sequence). This CDR3 spans 15 amino acids. V was cut by 0 bases and J by 5 bases, with 12 bases left in between. CDR3 DNA: TGTGCCAGCAGCTTGGCTCTAGAATTTCACAATGAGCAGTTCTTC. Translated: CASSLALEFHNEQFF.

J is TRBJ2-7 and V is TRBV19; 13 bases line up with TRBD2. Germline V lookup: CDR1 LNHDA, CDR2 SQIVND (reference sequence). The CDR3 has 16 amino acids. With V trimmed by 2 bases and J by 6 bases, 7 bases remained unmatched. In nucleotides, the CDR3 is TGTGCCAGTAGTATAACGACTAGCGGGAGGATCGCCGAGCAGTACTTC. Protein: CASSITTSGRIAEQYF.

This rearrangement joins TRBV6-5 to TRBJ2-5, with unresolved D. TRBJ2-7 matches the DNA end more closely, so the J call is doubtful. Germline V gene sequence: CDR1 MNHEY, CDR2 SVGAGI. The CDR3 totals 14 residues. As DNA, the CDR3 is TGTGCCAGCAGTTACTACGGAAACTCCTACGAGCAGTACTTC. Translation: CASSYYGNSYEQYF.